The 5 T cell receptor beta chains presented below share a single source sample, sequenced in a study of blood T cell repertoires in COVID-19. Profiled with immunoSEQ multiplex PCR; TCRdb holds only in-frame clones, not every one. The sample records some 180,000 clones, 88% being singletons. Sequencing input: peripheral blood. The receptors here all came from a man aged 35 to 55 with active or convalescent COVID-19.

The rearrangement uses TRBV5-1 and TRBJ1-5; no clear D. Per germline, CDR1 SGHRS and CDR2 YFSETQ. The CDR3 covers 14 residues. V gave up 0 bases and J gave up 2 bases, with 6 bases separating them. The CDR3 spells CASSLGGGNQPQHF. The CDR3 nucleotides read TGCGCCAGCAGCTTGGGAGGAGGCAATCAGCCCCAGCATTTT.

This clone was detected only once. The J gene is TRBJ2-3, the V gene TRBV2; 8 bases agree with TRBD2. Germline trimming cut 6 bases from V and 1 base from J; bases unmatched to any gene: 3. Germline CDR1 is SNHLY and CDR2 is FYNNEI. CDR3 length equals 14 residues. The CDR3 nucleotides read TGTGCCAGCAGGGCGCGGGGGGGCACAGATACGCAGTATTTT. The encoded protein is CASRARGGTDTQYF. The variable domain in full, with the rest retrieved from reference TRBV2 and TRBJ2-3, is EPEVTQTPSHQVTQMGQEVILRCVPISNHLYFYWYRQILGQKVEFLVSFYNNEISEKSEIFDDQFSVERPDGSNFTLKIRSTKLEDSAMYFCASRARGGTDTQYFGPGTRLTVL.

The chain uses TRBV18 and TRBJ1-2; D is ambiguous. Germline values: CDR1 KGHSH, CDR2 LQKENI. V lost 6 bases, J lost 7 bases, and 21 bases lay in between. CDR3 length equals 15 residues. The CDR3 bases are TGTGCCAGCTCTCCTATGTCGTCAACTAGGAGTGGCTACACCTTC. Its translation is CASSPMSSTRSGYTF.

The chain recombines TRBV7-9 with TRBJ2-2; 12 nucleotides line up with TRBD2. The V gene end was trimmed by 5 bases and the J gene end by 6 bases; junction bases not matched to a gene: 4. Germline CDR1 and CDR2: SEHNR and FQNEAQ (reference sequence). The CDR3 is 15 residues long. The CDR3, as DNA: TGTGCCAGCAGCACTAGCGGGAGGCCCCCCGGGGAGCTGTTTTTT. This encodes CASSTSGRPPGELFF.

V usage is TRBV5-1 and J usage is TRBJ1-2, with 7 nucleotides matching TRBD1. CDR1 and CDR2 (germline): SGHRS, YFSETQ. This CDR3 contains 15 residues. V trimming: 1 base; J trimming: 6 bases; junction bases outside the gene matches: 9. The CDR3 sequence is CASSLLAGGTDGYTF. The CDR3 DNA reads as TGCGCCAGCAGCTTGCTGGCAGGGGGTACGGATGGCTACACCTTC.